Following are 27 T cell receptor beta chains from one sample sequenced in a study of cytomegalovirus exposure and HLA in healthy donors. The study ran its PCR with 60 Vbeta and 13 Jbeta primers. TCRdb's table, derived via immunoSEQ multiplex PCR, lists solely in-frame clones and lacks some. This table has approximately 140,000 clones, about 75% appearing once. The sample comprised PBMCs. All receptors derive from a middle-aged man in good health and CMV-seronegative.

The chain carries TRBV5-4 and TRBJ2-5; 12 bases line up with TRBD2. This CDR3 has 16 residues. Germline V CDR1 and CDR2: SGHNT, YYREEE (reference sequence). The trim removed 4 bases at V and 2 bases at J, leaving 6 bases unmatched. CDR3 sequence: CASSPGLAGIQETQYF. The CDR3 nucleotides are TGTGCCAGCAGCCCCGGACTAGCGGGGATACAAGAGACCCAGTACTTC.

V is TRBV2 and J is TRBJ1-5; maybe TRBD1 (6 bases). V was pared by 10 bases and J by 8 bases, with 18 bases between. In germline, CDR1 is SNHLY, CDR2 FYNNEI. This CDR3 is 13 amino acids long. The CDR3 nucleotides read TGTGCCATCAACGAACAGGGTAAGGAGCCCCAGCATTTT. It translates to CAINEQGKEPQHF.

The chain is built from TRBV5-8 and TRBJ1-5; 9 nucleotides agree with TRBD1. CDR1 is SGHTS, CDR2 YDEGEE, per germline. V dropped 1 base and J dropped 1; count of bases not matched to a gene: 15. This CDR3 region has 20 residues. DNA of the CDR3: TGTGCCAGCAGCTTGTTTGAGGGGACAGGGCTCTTGGGCAGCAATCAGCCCCAGCATTTT. The encoded protein is CASSLFEGTGLLGSNQPQHF.

This chain links TRBV18 with TRBJ1-1; 7 positions agree with TRBD1. With V trimmed by 5 bases and J by 4 bases, 13 bases remained unmatched. The CDR3 runs 16 residues. Looked up from germline, CDR1 is KGHSH and CDR2 is LQKENI. The chain's CDR3 is CASSALKGQSLTEAFF. The CDR3 nucleotides are TGTGCCAGCTCAGCGCTAAAGGGACAGTCACTCACTGAAGCTTTCTTT.

The chain recombines TRBV19 with TRBJ1-2; 12 nucleotides align to TRBD1. This CDR3 spans 15 amino acids. J gave up 8 bases and V 2 bases, and 6 bases lay outside the gene matches. CDR1 is LNHDA, CDR2 SQIVND, per germline (reference sequence). CDR3 protein: CASSITGTGGSGYTF. For the CDR3, the DNA is TGTGCCAGTAGTATAACCGGGACAGGGGGCAGCGGCTACACCTTC.

This chain connects TRBV20-1 to TRBJ2-7, with D maybe TRBD1 (5 bases). V lost 6 bases and J 0 bases, leaving 6 bases between the germline ends. Germline CDR1 and CDR2: DFQATT and SNEGSKA (reference sequence). The CDR3 runs to 11 residues. CDR3 bases: TGCAGTGCCCAGGGCTCCTACGAGCAGTACTTC. The encoded protein is CSAQGSYEQYF.

This chain joins TRBV5-1 and TRBJ1-1; possible D gene TRBD1, 6 bases. From germline, CDR1 is SGHRS and CDR2 YFSETQ. Trimming took 0 bases from V and 10 from J, leaving 19 bases between them. This CDR3 is built from 15 residues. This CDR3 reads CASSLAGSGGELAFF. The CDR3 bases are TGCGCCAGCAGCTTGGCCGGTAGTGGGGGCGAGTTAGCTTTCTTT.

The gene calls are TRBV7-9 and TRBJ1-1; D perhaps matches TRBD1 (5 bases). There are 15 residues in the CDR3. Trimming pared 4 bases from V and 5 bases from J, leaving 17 bases between. CDR1 SEHNR and CDR2 FQNEAQ come from the germline V gene (reference sequence). In DNA, the CDR3 is TGTGCCAGCAGCTCCCAGGGAGGAGCGGGGACTGAAGCTTTCTTT. It encodes CASSSQGGAGTEAFF.

The V gene is TRBV19, the J gene TRBJ2-5, with unresolved D. V lost 4 bases to trimming and J lost 6 bases, with 18 bases between them. This CDR3 is built from 15 residues. The germline CDR1 and CDR2 sequences are LNHDA and SQIVND (reference sequence). CDR3 region: CASSNVRSAMKTQYF. DNA of the CDR3: TGTGCCAGTAGTAATGTGAGGAGTGCAATGAAGACCCAGTACTTC.

J is TRBJ2-5 and V is TRBV5-1; 7 nucleotides match TRBD1. The germline V gene has CDR1 SGHRS and CDR2 YFSETQ. This CDR3 comprises 14 residues. The V segment lost 4 bases and the J segment 1 base; nucleotides outside the gene matches: 4. The CDR3 DNA reads as TGCGCCAGCAGCAACAGGGGTCGCCAAGAGACCCAGTACTTC. Translating gives CASSNRGRQETQYF.

A few counts support this clone. The genes are TRBV6-5 and TRBJ2-3; perhaps TRBD2 as D (5 bases). V lost 7 bases, J lost 2 bases, and 10 bases lay in between. CDR3 size: 13 residues. The germline CDR1 and CDR2 sequences are MNHEY and SVGAGI. CDR3 nucleotides: TGTGCCAGCACCGGGGAAAACACAGATACGCAGTATTTT. Translating gives CASTGENTDTQYF.

The chain combines TRBV7-9 with TRBJ2-7; 7 bases line up with TRBD1. The CDR3 extends over 15 amino acids. Trimming took 5 bases from V and 2 from J; bases not matched to a gene: 9. Germline CDR1 and CDR2: SEHNR and FQNEAQ (reference sequence). CDR3 nucleotide sequence: TGTGCCAGCAGCAATGACAGGGAGCCCACCTACGAGCAGTACTTC. It translates to CASSNDREPTYEQYF.

The chain has TRBV4-1 and TRBJ2-4; maybe TRBD1 (6 bases). Germline lookup yields CDR1 MGHRA and CDR2 YSYEKL. V lost 0 bases and J lost 2, with 8 bases in between. This CDR3 has 15 amino acids. The CDR3 bases are TGCGCCAGCAGCCAAGATACAGGGACCAAAAACATTCAGTACTTC. Translated: CASSQDTGTKNIQYF.

This rearrangement joins TRBV5-6 to TRBJ2-7; 7 nucleotides line up with TRBD1. The V gene end was trimmed by 0 bases and the J gene end by 5 bases; junction bases not matched to a gene: 5. The CDR3 spans 14 residues. The V gene's germline CDR1 is SGHDT and CDR2 YYEEEE. The CDR3 DNA follows: TGTGCCAGCAGCTTGGGACAGGGATTTAACGAGCAGTACTTC. This encodes CASSLGQGFNEQYF.

This clone came up a few times. J is TRBJ1-1 and V is TRBV6-5; D might be TRBD1 (6 bases). Germline V CDR1 and CDR2: MNHEY, SVGAGI. V dropped 4 bases and J dropped 7 bases, with 13 bases sitting between them. This CDR3 region has 13 residues. The CDR3 region is CASSSPTGSEAFF. The CDR3 coding sequence is TGTGCCAGCAGTTCGCCGACAGGCAGTGAAGCTTTCTTT.

This clone was observed a few times. The chain uses TRBV6-5 and TRBJ1-5; D is unresolved. The germline CDR1 and CDR2 sequences are MNHEY and SVGAGI. Trimming left V 2 bases short and J 7 bases short, with 9 bases between. The CDR3 runs 13 residues. CDR3 protein: CASSYDRVQPQHF. The CDR3 DNA reads TGTGCCAGCAGTTACGATCGGGTCCAGCCCCAGCATTTT.

The table lists this clone with a count of one. The rearrangement uses TRBV27 and TRBJ1-6; possibly TRBD1 for D (6 bases). The V gene's germline CDR1 is MNHEY and CDR2 SMNVEV (reference sequence). Trimming removed 4 bases at V and 4 bases at J, with 14 bases between. The CDR3 is 16 residues long. The CDR3 coding sequence is TGTGCCAGCAGTTCGACGACAGGTGGTTATAATTCACCCCTCCACTTT. This gives the protein CASSSTTGGYNSPLHF.

V and J are TRBV5-6 and TRBJ2-5; D is perhaps TRBD1 (6 bases). Germline V gives CDR1 SGHDT, CDR2 YYEEEE. V lost 0 bases to trimming and J lost 4 bases, with 13 bases between them. The length of the CDR3 is 15 residues. The CDR3 DNA is TGTGCCAGCAGCTTGGCCGATGACAGGAGAGAGACCCAGTACTTC. It specifies CASSLADDRRETQYF.

The chain carries TRBV19 and TRBJ2-7; 9 bases match TRBD1. The CDR3 is made up of 15 amino acids. The germline CDR1 and CDR2 sequences are LNHDA and SQIVND (reference sequence). The trim removed 1 base at V and 5 bases at J, leaving 6 bases unmatched. CDR3 amino acids: CASSIGDRAINEQYF. The DNA of the CDR3 is TGTGCCAGTAGTATAGGGGACAGGGCGATCAACGAGCAGTACTTC.

Of note for this clone: The sample carries other DNA sequences with the same CDR3. V is TRBV9 and J is TRBJ2-3; perhaps TRBD1 as D (5 bases). The germline V gene encodes CDR1 SGDLS and CDR2 YYNGEE. Trimming cost V 3 bases and J 3 bases, with 8 bases left between them. The CDR3 loop spans 13 amino acids. CDR3 amino acids: CASSGGGTDTQYF. The CDR3 DNA is TGTGCCAGCAGCGGGGGCGGTACAGATACGCAGTATTTT.

The chain has TRBV4-1 and TRBJ2-4; 12 positions match TRBD2. Germline CDR1 is MGHRA and CDR2 is YSYEKL. The CDR3 has 16 amino acids. V dropped 3 bases and J dropped 6; count of bases not matched to a gene: 6. The CDR3 sequence: CASSHSATSGRNIQYF. The CDR3 nucleotides are TGCGCCAGCAGCCATAGCGCGACTAGCGGGAGAAACATTCAGTACTTC.

This chain uses TRBV11-2 with TRBJ2-7; no reliable D call. The CDR3 runs to 12 residues. The germline V gene encodes CDR1 SGHAT and CDR2 FQNNGV. V was pared by 6 bases and J by 0 bases, with 6 bases between. CDR3 DNA: TGTGCCAGCAGTAAGAGCTCCTACGAGCAGTACTTC. Its protein product is CASSKSSYEQYF.

V and J are TRBV19 and TRBJ1-3; possible D gene TRBD1, 6 bases. Germline CDR1 is LNHDA and CDR2 is SQIVND (reference sequence). Deletions cut 6 bases from V and 0 bases from J, with 15 bases between. The CDR3 has 16 residues. Here the CDR3 reads CASRSAGAYSGNTIYF. The CDR3 DNA reads as TGTGCCAGTAGGTCGGCAGGGGCCTACTCTGGAAACACCATATATTTT.

This chain links TRBV5-4 with TRBJ2-1; a possible D gene is TRBD1 (6 bases). The V gene's germline CDR1 is SGHNT and CDR2 YYREEE (reference sequence). CDR3 length: 15 residues. Trimming shortened V by 3 bases and J by 8 bases, and 18 bases separated the two germline ends. The CDR3, as DNA: TGTGCCAGCAGCTCTCTCGACAGGCCACTGGATGAGCAGTTCTTC. Its translation is CASSSLDRPLDEQFF.

J is TRBJ1-3 and V is TRBV4-3; tentatively, D is TRBD1 (5 bases). V shed 5 bases and J shed 0 bases, with 14 bases lying between them. CDR1 and CDR2 from the germline V gene are LGHNA and YSLEER. The CDR3 loop spans 16 amino acids. For the CDR3, the DNA is TGCGCCAGCAGCGGATTGGGACTTACCTCTGGAAACACCATATATTTT. As protein: CASSGLGLTSGNTIYF.

DNA of the CDR3: TGTGCCAGCAGCCCAAGACAGGGGGCGCCCACAGATACGCAGTATTTT. It codes for CASSPRQGAPTDTQYF. The chain combines TRBV7-9 with TRBJ2-3; 10 bases align to TRBD1. The V gene end was trimmed by 5 bases and the J gene end by 2 bases; junction bases not matched to a gene: 7. Germline CDR1 reads SEHNR; CDR2 reads FQNEAQ (reference sequence). There are 16 residues in the CDR3.

The genes are TRBV28 and TRBJ1-3; D possibly corresponds to TRBD1 (5 bases). The CDR3 has 14 amino acids. The germline CDR1 and CDR2 sequences are MDHEN and SYDVKM. The V end was cut by 5 bases, the J end by 4 bases, with 12 bases between. The CDR3, as DNA: TGTGCCAGCAGTAGGCCCAGGGCCGGAAACACCATATATTTT. Its translation is CASSRPRAGNTIYF.